Shown below are 20 T cell receptor beta chains from a single sample sequenced in a study of T cells in Graves' hyperthyroidism and ophthalmopathy. RNA transcripts served as the template for amplifying TCR beta CDR3 regions. The study used the HTBI primer set for a first-round RT-PCR of the TCR CDR3. TCRdb re-called the multiplex PCR reads with MiXCR, one entry per CDR3 protein. This sample has approximately 200,000 distinct CDR3 sequences, with around 19% found just once. What was sequenced was blood. The receptor set was obtained from a man aged 35-49 years with Graves' hyperthyroidism.

This clonotype has a count of ten or more. V is TRBV20-1 and J is TRBJ2-3, with D tentatively TRBD1 or TRBD2 (5 bases each). Germline CDR1 and CDR2: DFQATT and SNEGSKA (reference sequence). The V and J ends lost 0 bases and 1 base respectively, with 8 bases between them. The CDR3 is 14 residues long. CDR3: CSARDVGGTDTQYF. CDR3 DNA: TGCAGTGCTAGAGATGTGGGGGGCACAGATACGCAGTATTTT.

At least ten counts were recorded for this clonotype. CDR3 sequence reads: CSVELRGGSDTQYF. In DNA form, the CDR3 reads TGCAGCGTTGAACTGCGGGGGGGGTCGGATACGCAGTATTTT. This chain links TRBV29-1 with TRBJ2-3, with TRBD2 matching over 9 bases. The ends lost 2 bases at V and 6 bases at J; junction bases unmatched: 6. The germline gives CDR1 SQVTM, CDR2 ANQGSEA. The CDR3 is made up of 14 amino acids.

This clonotype came up many times. The chain joins TRBV2 to TRBJ2-3; D gene ambiguous. Trimming shortened V by 7 bases and J by 6 bases, and 14 bases separated the two germline ends. Germline V lookup: CDR1 SNHLY, CDR2 FYNNEI. CDR3 length: 13 amino acids. CDR3 DNA sequence: TGTGCCAGCACCACGGGTCGCTGGGATACGCAGTATTTT. Translated: CASTTGRWDTQYF.

This clonotype was recorded once. Because the CDR3 is missing its conserved closing phenylalanine or tryptophan, this is likely a read error. This rearrangement joins TRBV5-1 to TRBJ2-5; D may be TRBD2 (6 bases). Trimming took off 3 bases at V and 5 bases at J, with 17 bases between the two ends. This CDR3 contains 15 residues. Germline-derived CDR1 and CDR2 are SGHRS and YFSETQ. CDR3 sequence (DNA): TGCGCCAGCAGCTACCAATCGGGACTCGGGGAGACCCAGTACCTC. It translates to CASSYQSGLGETQYL.

This clonotype has only a few counts. Here the CDR3 reads CASSYANRGSGANVLTF. In DNA, the CDR3 is TGTGCCAGCAGTTACGCAAACAGGGGCTCTGGGGCCAACGTCCTGACTTTC. This chain joins TRBV6-2 or TRBV6-3 and TRBJ2-6; 7 bases map to TRBD1. The CDR3 runs 17 residues. CDR1 is MNHEY, CDR2 SVGEGT, per germline. J lost 0 bases, V lost 2 bases, and 4 bases had no gene match.

This clonotype was picked up many times. This chain links TRBV7-3 with TRBJ1-1, with D hard to call. The V end lost 5 bases, the J end lost 0 bases, and 10 bases lay between the germline ends. The length of the CDR3 is 14 residues. Germline V gene lookup returns CDR1 SGHTA and CDR2 FQGTGA. Here the CDR3 DNA reads TGTGCCAGCAGCCGGGGATCTATGAACACTGAAGCTTTCTTT. Its protein product is CASSRGSMNTEAFF.

This clonotype was recorded a few times. A much larger clonotype is one base distant, so this may be a read error. The chain joins TRBV10-3 to TRBJ2-7, with 7 positions matching TRBD1. The CDR3 has 12 amino acids. Trimming cost V 8 bases and J 6 bases; bases outside gene matches: 7. CDR1 is ENHRY, CDR2 SYGVKD, per germline. CDR3 residues: CAIPTGDGEQYF. Here the CDR3 DNA reads TGTGCCATCCCTACAGGGGACGGCGAGCAGTACTTC.

This clonotype has ten or more counts. The chain has TRBV20-1 and TRBJ2-7, with D perhaps TRBD2 (6 bases). The CDR3 spans 14 residues. V lost 2 bases and J lost 3, with 14 bases in between. The germline V gene has CDR1 DFQATT and CDR2 SNEGSKA (reference sequence). The CDR3 protein is CSARKLGGNYEQYF. CDR3 sequence (DNA): TGCAGTGCTAGAAAACTCGGGGGTAACTACGAGCAGTACTTC.

V and J are TRBV5-4 and TRBJ2-5; 9 bases match TRBD1. The CDR3 runs 15 residues. Germline V CDR1 and CDR2: SGHNT, YYREEE (reference sequence). The V and J ends lost 3 bases and 2 bases, in that order; junction bases with no gene match: 5. CDR3 in amino acids: CASSSGQGGQETQYF. CDR3 coding DNA: TGTGCCAGCAGCTCGGGACAGGGAGGGCAAGAGACCCAGTACTTC.

The sample holds many counts of this clonotype. V is TRBV11-2 and J is TRBJ1-1; D unresolved. The CDR3 has 16 amino acids. V lost 5 bases to trimming and J lost 2 bases, with 18 bases between them. Germline V gives CDR1 SGHAT, CDR2 FQNNGV. The CDR3 sequence: CASSPLRGPRNTEAFF. As DNA, the CDR3 is TGTGCCAGCAGCCCATTACGCGGACCGCGAAACACTGAAGCTTTCTTT.

About this clonotype: Being one base from a much bigger clone, this may be a read error. The CDR3: CASSFSTGGDTQYF. The CDR3 bases are TGTGCCAGCAGCTTTTCGACAGGGGGAGATACGCAGTATTTT. This sequence joins TRBV9 and TRBJ2-3; TRBD1 matches 9 bases. Germline loops: CDR1 SGDLS, CDR2 YYNGEE. The CDR3 sequence is 14 residues long. With V trimmed by 4 bases and J by 5 bases, 5 bases remained unmatched.

Only a few counts were recorded for this clonotype. The V gene is TRBV6-2 or TRBV6-3, the J gene TRBJ1-2; D perhaps matches TRBD1 (5 bases). This CDR3 is 13 amino acids long. Deletions cut 5 bases from V and 4 bases from J, with 11 bases between. The germline V gene encodes CDR1 MNHEY and CDR2 SVGEGT. CDR3: CASSRDGLYGYTF. DNA of the CDR3: TGTGCCAGCAGTCGGGACGGACTCTATGGCTACACCTTC.

This clonotype has a count of ten or more. Here the CDR3 DNA reads TGTGCCAGCAGCCCGCATGGGGCGGGCCTCACCCGGAGCACTGAAGCTTTCTTT. This translates into CASSPHGAGLTRSTEAFF. The chain joins TRBV28 to TRBJ1-1; D is perhaps TRBD1 (5 bases). CDR1 is MDHEN and CDR2 is SYDVKM in the germline V gene. The CDR3 is 18 residues long. Trimming left V 6 bases short and J 4 bases short, with 27 bases between.

The table lists this clonotype with many counts. J is TRBJ1-5 and V is TRBV6-2 or TRBV6-3, with D tentatively TRBD1 (6 bases). The CDR3 extends over 15 amino acids. V was shortened by 2 bases and J by 7 bases, with 15 bases between the two germline ends. Germline lookup yields CDR1 MNHEY and CDR2 SVGEGT. This CDR3 reads CASSYPSTGGQPQHF. CDR3 DNA: TGTGCCAGCAGTTACCCTAGTACGGGGGGCCAGCCCCAGCATTTT.

This clonotype was found many times. The gene calls are TRBV9 and TRBJ2-1; no firm D call. Germline V gene sequence: CDR1 SGDLS, CDR2 YYNGEE. Deletions cut 4 bases from V and 6 bases from J, with 14 bases between. The CDR3 runs to 14 residues. The CDR3 is CASSPRSYGNEQFF. The CDR3 nucleotides read TGTGCCAGCAGCCCCCGGTCCTACGGCAATGAGCAGTTCTTC. Together with reference TRBV9 and TRBJ2-1, the CDR3 gives the full variable domain: DSGVTQTPKHLITATGQRVTLRCSPRSGDLSVYWYQQSLDQGLQFLIQYYNGEERAKGNILERFSAQQFPDLHSELNLSSLELGDSALYFCASSPRSYGNEQFFGPGTRLTVL.

This clonotype was observed many times. The chain links TRBV28 to TRBJ1-2; no reliable D call. Germline V lookup: CDR1 MDHEN, CDR2 SYDVKM. The CDR3 runs to 14 residues. Trimming cost V 7 bases and J 2 bases, with 14 bases left between them. CDR3: CASTQTGRNYGYTF. Here the CDR3 DNA reads TGTGCCAGCACCCAGACCGGGAGAAACTATGGCTACACCTTC.

This clonotype was picked up many times. The rearrangement joins TRBV5-1 to TRBJ1-6; weak D call: TRBD1 (5 bases). The CDR3 contains 15 residues. The germline V gene encodes CDR1 SGHRS and CDR2 YFSETQ. V was clipped by 0 bases and J by 4 bases, with 8 bases between them. CDR3 region: CASSLAGGYNSPLHF. The DNA for the CDR3 is TGCGCCAGCAGCTTGGCCGGGGGTTATAATTCACCCCTCCACTTT.

There are many counts of this clonotype. The rearrangement links TRBV20-1 to TRBJ1-6; maybe TRBD1 (5 bases). V dropped 6 bases and J dropped 7 bases, with 19 bases sitting between them. CDR3 length equals 15 residues. In germline, CDR1 is DFQATT, CDR2 SNEGSKA (reference sequence). CDR3 region: CSAQHPPGSNSPLHF. The CDR3 region has the DNA TGCAGTGCCCAACACCCTCCAGGGTCGAATTCACCCCTCCACTTT.

This clonotype was seen many times. The chain combines TRBV28 with TRBJ1-1, with D maybe TRBD1 (5 bases). This CDR3 has 16 residues. Trimming removed 4 bases from V and 10 bases from J, with 25 bases in between. From germline, CDR1 is MDHEN and CDR2 SYDVKM. DNA for the CDR3: TGTGCCAGCAGTTCCAACCCGGGACTGGGCACCCTCGGAGCTTTCTTT. It is translated as CASSSNPGLGTLGAFF.

The V call is TRBV7-9, the J call TRBJ1-5, with D unresolved. The CDR3 contains 12 residues. CDR1 is SEHNR, CDR2 FQNEAQ, per germline (reference sequence). Trimming removed 6 bases at V and 8 bases at J, with 11 bases between. DNA of the CDR3: TGTGCCAGCAGAAAGGGTGGGGAGCCCCAGCATTTT. Protein product: CASRKGGEPQHF.